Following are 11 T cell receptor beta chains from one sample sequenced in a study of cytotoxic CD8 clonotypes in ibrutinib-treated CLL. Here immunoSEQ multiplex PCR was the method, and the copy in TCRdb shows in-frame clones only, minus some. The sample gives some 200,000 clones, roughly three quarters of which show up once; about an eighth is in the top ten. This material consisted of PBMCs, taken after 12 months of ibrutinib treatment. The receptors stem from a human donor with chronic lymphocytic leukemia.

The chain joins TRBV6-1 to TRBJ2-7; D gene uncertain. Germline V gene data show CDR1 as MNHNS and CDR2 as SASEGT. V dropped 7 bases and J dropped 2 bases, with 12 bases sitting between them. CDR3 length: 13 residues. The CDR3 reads CASTTGLTYEQYF. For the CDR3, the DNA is TGTGCCAGCACCACGGGCCTCACCTACGAGCAGTACTTC.

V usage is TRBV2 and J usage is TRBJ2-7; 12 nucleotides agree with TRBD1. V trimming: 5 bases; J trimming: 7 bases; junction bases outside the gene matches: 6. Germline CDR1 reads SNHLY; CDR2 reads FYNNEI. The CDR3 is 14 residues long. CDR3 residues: CASSPGQGAGEQYF. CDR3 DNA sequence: TGTGCCAGCAGTCCGGGACAGGGGGCAGGGGAGCAGTACTTC. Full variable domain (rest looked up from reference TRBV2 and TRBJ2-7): EPEVTQTPSHQVTQMGQEVILRCVPISNHLYFYWYRQILGQKVEFLVSFYNNEISEKSEIFDDQFSVERPDGSNFTLKIRSTKLEDSAMYFCASSPGQGAGEQYFGPGTRLTVT.

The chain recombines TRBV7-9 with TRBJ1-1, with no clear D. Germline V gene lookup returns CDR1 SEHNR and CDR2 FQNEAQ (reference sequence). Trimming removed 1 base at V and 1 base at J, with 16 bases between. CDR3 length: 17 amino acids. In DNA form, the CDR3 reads TGTGCCAGCAGCTTAGATTGGGAGCGGGCTGGGAACACTGAAGCTTTCTTT. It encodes CASSLDWERAGNTEAFF.

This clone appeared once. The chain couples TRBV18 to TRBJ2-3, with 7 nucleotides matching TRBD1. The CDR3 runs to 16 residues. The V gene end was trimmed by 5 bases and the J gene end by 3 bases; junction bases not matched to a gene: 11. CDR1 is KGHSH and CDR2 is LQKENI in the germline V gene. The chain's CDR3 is CASSGVAGTATDTQYF. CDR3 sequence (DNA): TGTGCCAGCTCAGGAGTGGCAGGGACAGCAACAGATACGCAGTATTTT.

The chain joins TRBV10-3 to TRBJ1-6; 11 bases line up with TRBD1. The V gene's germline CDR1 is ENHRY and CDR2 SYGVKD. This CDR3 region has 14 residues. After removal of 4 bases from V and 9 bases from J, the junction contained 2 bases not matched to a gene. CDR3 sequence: CAISVGTGGSPLHF. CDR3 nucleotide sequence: TGTGCCATCAGTGTAGGGACAGGGGGTTCACCCCTCCACTTT.

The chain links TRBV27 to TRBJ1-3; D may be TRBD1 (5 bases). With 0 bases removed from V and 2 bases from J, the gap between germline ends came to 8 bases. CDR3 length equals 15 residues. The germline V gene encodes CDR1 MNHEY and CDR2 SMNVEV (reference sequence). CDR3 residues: CASSLSGAPGNTIYF. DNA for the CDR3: TGTGCCAGCAGTTTATCAGGGGCGCCTGGAAACACCATATATTTT.

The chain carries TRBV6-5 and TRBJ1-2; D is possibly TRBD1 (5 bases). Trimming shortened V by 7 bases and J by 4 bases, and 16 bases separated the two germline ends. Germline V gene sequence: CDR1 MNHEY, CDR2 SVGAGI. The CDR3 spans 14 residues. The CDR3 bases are TGTGCCAGCACTCGGGCAGGGTTAATCTATGGCTACACCTTC. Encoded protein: CASTRAGLIYGYTF.

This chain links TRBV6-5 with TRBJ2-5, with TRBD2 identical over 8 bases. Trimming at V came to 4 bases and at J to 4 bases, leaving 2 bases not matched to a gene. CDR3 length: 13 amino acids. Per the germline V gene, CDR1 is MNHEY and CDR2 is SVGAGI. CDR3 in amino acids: CASSFGGGETQYF. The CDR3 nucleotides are TGTGCCAGCAGTTTCGGGGGGGGAGAGACCCAGTACTTC.

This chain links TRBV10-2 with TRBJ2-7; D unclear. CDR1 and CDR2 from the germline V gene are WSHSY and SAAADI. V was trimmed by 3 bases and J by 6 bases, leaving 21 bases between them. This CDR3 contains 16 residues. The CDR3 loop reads CASSDVLTRRTGEQYF. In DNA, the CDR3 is TGCGCCAGCAGTGATGTGTTGACTCGCAGGACGGGCGAGCAGTACTTC.

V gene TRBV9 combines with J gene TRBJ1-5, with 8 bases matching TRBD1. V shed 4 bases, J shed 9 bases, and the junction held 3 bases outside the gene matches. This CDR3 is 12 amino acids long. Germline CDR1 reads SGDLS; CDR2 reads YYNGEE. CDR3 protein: CASSKQGGPQHF. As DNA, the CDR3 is TGTGCCAGCAGCAAACAGGGGGGGCCCCAGCATTTT.

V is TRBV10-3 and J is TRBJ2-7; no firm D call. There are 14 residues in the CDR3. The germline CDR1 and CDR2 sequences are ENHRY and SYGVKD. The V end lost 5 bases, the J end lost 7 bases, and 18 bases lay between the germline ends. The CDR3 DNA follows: TGTGCCATCAGTCCCCCCTTTGGGGTGGGGGAGCAGTACTTC. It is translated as CAISPPFGVGEQYF.